This T cell receptor (beta chain) was observed in a study of blood T cell repertoires in COVID-19. Methods used by the authors: Reference gene primer amplification yielded estimated nucleated cell counts. Using immunoSEQ multiplex PCR, the repertoire was profiled, and TCRdb retains in-frame clones only, with some absent. V and J calls plus clone size are reproduced from that table; the DNA served to infer D and trimming. This table has about 320,000 clones, roughly 90% appearing once. Clinical history reported by participants formed the basis on which cohorts were assigned. From germline, CDR1 is SGHAT and CDR2 FQNNGV. The CDR3 runs to 15 residues. J lost 10 bases, V lost 1 base, and 4 bases had no gene match.

The TCR was taken from a man in his 60s who had recovered from COVID-19. Sequencing was performed on PBMCs or T cells enriched from blood (not recorded which). The chain is built from TRBV11-2 and TRBJ1-6, with 10 bases lining up with TRBD1. The CDR3 sequence: CASSLVGTGVSPLHF. CDR3 coding DNA: TGTGCCAGCAGCTTAGTTGGGACAGGGGTATCACCCCTCCACTTT.